Shown below are 31 T cell receptor beta chains from a single sample sequenced in a study of T cell responses to AZD1222 COVID-19 vaccine. Measured with immunoSEQ multiplex PCR; TCRdb has only the in-frame clones, and not every one. The sample includes approximately 120,000 clones, 91% seen only once; the top ten take around 7%. The sequenced sample was peripheral blood, obtained on day 0 of AZD1222 vaccination. These receptors were obtained from an adult in good health.

V is TRBV3-1 (or the pseudogene TRBV3-2) and J is TRBJ1-1; TRBD1 matches 9 bases. V trimming: 1 base; J trimming: 7 bases; junction bases outside the gene matches: 7. Germline CDR1 is LGHDT and CDR2 is YNNKEL (reference sequence). This CDR3 is 15 amino acids long. The CDR3 DNA reads TGTGCCAGCAGCCAAGGTATGGACAGGGGCTATGAAGCTTTCTTT. Translating it yields CASSQGMDRGYEAFF.

The chain joins TRBV6-5 to TRBJ2-7, with 9 bases aligning to TRBD2. Germline V CDR1 and CDR2: MNHEY, SVGAGI. The length of the CDR3 is 16 residues. V lost 0 bases and J lost 3; bases outside the gene matches: 6. The CDR3 DNA reads as TGTGCCAGCAGTTACTCTCGGGCTAGCGGGATCTACGAGCAGTACTTC. It encodes CASSYSRASGIYEQYF.

The CDR3 sequence is CASSLGTNVYEQYF. CDR3 nucleotides: TGTGCCAGCAGCTTAGGGACTAACGTATACGAGCAGTACTTC. The chain links TRBV7-9 to TRBJ2-7, with TRBD2 as a possible D gene (6 bases). V gave up 1 base and J gave up 4 bases, with 11 bases separating them. The CDR3 has 14 residues. Germline values: CDR1 SEHNR, CDR2 FQNEAQ (reference sequence).

The rearrangement links TRBV30 to TRBJ1-4, with D tentatively TRBD1 (6 bases). The germline gives CDR1 GTSNPN, CDR2 SVGIG (reference sequence). Between the trimmed V and J ends, which lost 2 bases and 5 bases, there was a span of 15 bases. The CDR3 contains 15 residues. The CDR3 loop is CAWSPWGASNEKLFF. The DNA of the CDR3 is TGTGCCTGGAGTCCTTGGGGGGCCTCAAATGAAAAACTGTTTTTT.

The chain employs TRBV6-5 and TRBJ1-6; TRBD1 matches at 7 bases. Germline V gene lookup returns CDR1 MNHEY and CDR2 SVGAGI. V dropped 5 bases and J dropped 12; count of bases not matched to a gene: 10. The CDR3 is 14 amino acids. CDR3 DNA: TGTGCCAGCAGTACCGGGACAGCGGGGATACCCCTCCACTTT. Its protein is CASSTGTAGIPLHF.

The chain has TRBV9 and TRBJ2-1, with a tentative D call TRBD1 (6 bases). Germline values: CDR1 SGDLS, CDR2 YYNGEE. This CDR3 region has 13 residues. V was pared by 4 bases and J by 4 bases, with 9 bases between. CDR3 residues: CASSLDSYNEQFF. CDR3 bases: TGTGCCAGCAGCTTGGACAGTTACAATGAGCAGTTCTTC.

This rearrangement joins TRBV6-5 to TRBJ1-1; weak D call: TRBD1 (6 bases). The CDR3 is made up of 16 amino acids. With 3 bases removed from V and 5 bases from J, the gap between germline ends came to 19 bases. Germline-derived CDR1 and CDR2 are MNHEY and SVGAGI. The CDR3 loop reads CASSYATGRGRTEAFF. The CDR3, as DNA: TGTGCCAGCAGTTATGCCACAGGGAGGGGAAGAACTGAAGCTTTCTTT.

The chain uses TRBV3-1 (or the pseudogene TRBV3-2) and TRBJ1-2; 7 bases agree with TRBD1. V gave up 2 bases and J gave up 10 bases; unmatched junction bases: 4. The germline CDR1 and CDR2 sequences are LGHDT and YNNKEL (reference sequence). CDR3 size: 12 residues. In DNA, the CDR3 is TGTGCCAGCAGCCAAACAGGGGAGGCCTACACCTTC. Translating it yields CASSQTGEAYTF.

A single count supports this clone. The chain combines TRBV18 with TRBJ1-5, with 9 bases aligning to TRBD1. The V gene end was trimmed by 4 bases and the J gene end by 4 bases; junction bases not matched to a gene: 8. There are 16 residues in the CDR3. Germline lookup yields CDR1 KGHSH and CDR2 LQKENI. The CDR3 DNA is TGTGCCAGCTCACTCTCAGGGACAGGGATTAATCAGCCCCAGCATTTT. Translation: CASSLSGTGINQPQHF.

The chain links TRBV30 to TRBJ1-4, with 11 bases lining up with TRBD1. Germline trimming cut 3 bases from V and 10 bases from J; bases unmatched to any gene: 4. Per the germline V gene, CDR1 is GTSNPN and CDR2 is SVGIG (reference sequence). There are 13 residues in the CDR3. The CDR3 here is CAWRDRGPGKLFF. The CDR3 coding sequence is TGTGCCTGGAGGGACAGGGGGCCTGGAAAACTGTTTTTT.

V gene TRBV6-5 combines with J gene TRBJ1-2, with 8 bases identical to TRBD1. The V and J ends lost 4 bases and 7 bases, in that order; junction bases with no gene match: 8. This CDR3 region has 14 residues. From germline, CDR1 is MNHEY and CDR2 SVGAGI. Here the CDR3 reads CASSSGQGRGGYTF. The CDR3, as DNA: TGTGCCAGCAGTTCCGGACAGGGCAGAGGTGGCTACACCTTC.

The chain carries TRBV7-2 and TRBJ2-1; the D gene could be TRBD1 or TRBD2 (7 bases each). Germline V CDR1 and CDR2: SGHTA, FQGNSA. Trimming pared 5 bases from V and 2 bases from J, leaving 16 bases between. CDR3 length: 16 residues. CDR3 protein: CASSISRGGTYNEQFF. For the CDR3, the DNA is TGTGCCAGCAGCATTAGCAGGGGGGGAACCTACAATGAGCAGTTCTTC.

The chain employs TRBV7-2 and TRBJ1-5, with TRBD1 matching 7 bases. The J segment lost 3 bases and the V segment lost 5 bases, leaving 7 bases of the junction unmatched. Germline assignment: CDR1 SGHTA and CDR2 FQGNSA. CDR3 size: 15 residues. CDR3: CASSPGTAFNQPQHF. The CDR3 DNA is TGTGCCAGCAGCCCCGGGACAGCTTTCAATCAGCCCCAGCATTTT.

The chain combines TRBV27 with TRBJ1-1; possible D gene TRBD1, 6 bases. Looked up from germline, CDR1 is MNHEY and CDR2 is SMNVEV (reference sequence). Trimming stripped 3 bases from V and 0 bases from J, with 11 bases between. There are 15 residues in the CDR3. CDR3 amino acids: CASSFLGTLNTEAFF. The CDR3 DNA reads as TGTGCCAGCAGTTTCCTTGGGACACTGAACACTGAAGCTTTCTTT.

The chain is built from TRBV19 and TRBJ1-4; TRBD1 matches 9 bases. CDR3 length equals 14 residues. V lost 5 bases and J lost 7; bases outside the gene matches: 5. Germline V CDR1 and CDR2: LNHDA, SQIVND (reference sequence). In nucleotides, the CDR3 is TGTGCCAGTAGTGTTACAGGGGGCATTGAAAAACTGTTTTTT. Amino acid sequence: CASSVTGGIEKLFF.

The rearrangement links TRBV3-1 (or the pseudogene TRBV3-2) to TRBJ1-4; no reliable D call. The V end lost 0 bases, the J end lost 11 bases, and 10 bases lay between the germline ends. The CDR3 has 13 residues. CDR1 is LGHDT, CDR2 YNNKEL, per germline (reference sequence). CDR3 residues: CASSQEERAKLFF. The CDR3 region has the DNA TGTGCCAGCAGCCAAGAGGAAAGGGCGAAACTGTTTTTT.

This clone has a single count. The V call is TRBV18, the J call TRBJ1-1, with D perhaps matching TRBD1 (5 bases). V lost 5 bases, J lost 2 bases, and 9 bases lay in between. The germline CDR1 and CDR2 sequences are KGHSH and LQKENI. The CDR3 consists of 13 residues. The chain's CDR3 is CASSRGENTEAFF. DNA of the CDR3: TGTGCCAGCTCAAGAGGGGAAAACACTGAAGCTTTCTTT.

The chain joins TRBV11-3 to TRBJ2-6; D is ambiguous. CDR3 length: 14 amino acids. Germline assignment: CDR1 SGHNT and CDR2 YENEEA. With 0 bases removed from V and 3 bases from J, the gap between germline ends came to 3 bases. The CDR3 coding sequence is TGTGCCAGCAGCTTAGAGGGTGGGGCCAACGTCCTGACTTTC. Residues: CASSLEGGANVLTF.

The chain links TRBV5-4 to TRBJ2-1, with D tentatively TRBD1 or TRBD2 (7 bases each). Germline loops: CDR1 SGHNT, CDR2 YYREEE (reference sequence). V dropped 3 bases and J dropped 6 bases, with 16 bases sitting between them. This CDR3 is built from 15 residues. DNA for the CDR3: TGTGCCAGCAGCTCCGGGGGGCAGGGGGGCAATGAGCAGTTCTTC. The encoded protein is CASSSGGQGGNEQFF.

This clone was observed once. The chain has TRBV30 and TRBJ1-2; perhaps TRBD1 as D (5 bases). V gave up 5 bases and J gave up 8 bases, with 15 bases separating them. This CDR3 is built from 12 residues. The germline CDR1 and CDR2 sequences are GTSNPN and SVGIG (reference sequence). CDR3 loop: CAWQPGLRGYTF. As DNA, the CDR3 is TGTGCCTGGCAACCGGGACTCAGGGGCTACACCTTC.

This rearrangement joins TRBV5-5 to TRBJ1-5; D not certain. V lost 5 bases, J lost 8 bases, and 14 bases lay in between. Per the germline V gene, CDR1 is SGHKS and CDR2 is YYEKEE (reference sequence). The CDR3 totals 13 residues. The CDR3 is CASSLQPLEPQHF. DNA of the CDR3: TGTGCCAGCAGTTTACAGCCTCTGGAGCCCCAGCATTTT.

The V and J genes are TRBV5-1 and TRBJ1-4; tentative D call: TRBD1 (5 bases). This CDR3 has 14 amino acids. CDR1 is SGHRS, CDR2 YFSETQ, per germline. The germline V and J ends were trimmed by 0 bases and 3 bases, with 6 bases remaining between them. The CDR3 bases are TGCGCCAGCAGCTTGGGACAGCCTAATGAAAAACTGTTTTTT. Encoded protein: CASSLGQPNEKLFF.

The J gene is TRBJ1-3, the V gene TRBV29-1, with 7 bases that match TRBD1. This CDR3 contains 16 residues. Germline trimming cut 4 bases from V and 0 bases from J; bases unmatched to any gene: 9. The germline gives CDR1 SQVTM, CDR2 ANQGSEA. CDR3 in amino acids: CSVAGTEDLSGNTIYF. The CDR3 region has the DNA TGCAGCGTTGCAGGGACAGAGGATCTCTCTGGAAACACCATATATTTT. Full variable domain (outside the CDR3, taken from reference TRBV29-1 and TRBJ1-3): SAVISQKPSRDICQRGTSLTIQCQVDSQVTMMFWYRQQPGQSLTLIATANQGSEATYESGFVIDKFPISRPNLTFSTLTVSNMSPEDSSIYLCSVAGTEDLSGNTIYFGEGSWLTVV.

This CDR3 is CASSLERRGTQYF. The CDR3 DNA reads as TGTGCCAGCAGCTTGGAGCGTAGAGGGACCCAGTACTTC. V is TRBV27 and J is TRBJ2-5; D gene unclear. The CDR3 has 13 amino acids. V was trimmed by 6 bases and J by 7 bases, leaving 15 bases between them. The V gene's germline CDR1 is MNHEY and CDR2 SMNVEV (reference sequence).

The chain employs TRBV15 and TRBJ2-6; a possible D gene is TRBD1 (5 bases). This CDR3 has 16 residues. V was pared by 4 bases and J by 2 bases, with 12 bases between. Germline V gene data show CDR1 as LNHNV and CDR2 as YYDKDF (reference sequence). CDR3 loop: CATSKTQGAGANVLTF. CDR3 nucleotides: TGTGCCACCAGCAAAACCCAGGGTGCTGGGGCCAACGTCCTGACTTTC.

This clone was counted only a few times. The rearrangement joins TRBV7-9 to TRBJ2-1, with D possibly matching TRBD1 (6 bases). The germline CDR1 and CDR2 sequences are SEHNR and FQNEAQ (reference sequence). The CDR3 sequence is 17 residues long. The germline V and J ends were trimmed by 5 bases and 4 bases, with 21 bases remaining between them. Here the CDR3 reads CASSLLVGQGWYNEQFF. The CDR3 DNA reads TGTGCCAGCAGCCTACTTGTCGGGCAGGGGTGGTACAATGAGCAGTTCTTC.

Note on this clone: The sample has other DNA sequences that encode this CDR3 too. The chain links TRBV2 to TRBJ1-3, with D maybe TRBD1 (5 bases). V lost 3 bases to trimming and J lost 0 bases, with 6 bases between them. Germline V gene lookup returns CDR1 SNHLY and CDR2 FYNNEI. The CDR3 has 14 residues. The CDR3 region has the DNA TGTGCCAGCAGTGAGGGGCACTCTGGAAACACCATATATTTT. Its protein is CASSEGHSGNTIYF.

This rearrangement joins TRBV7-2 to TRBJ2-7; TRBD1 matches at 8 bases. This CDR3 is 16 amino acids long. Germline values: CDR1 SGHTA, CDR2 FQGNSA. With V trimmed by 0 bases and J by 0 bases, 4 bases remained unmatched. The CDR3 nucleotides are TGTGCCAGCAGCTTAGCCTCAGGGGGCGCCTCCTACGAGCAGTACTTC. This gives the protein CASSLASGGASYEQYF. The full variable domain, completed using reference TRBV7-2 and TRBJ2-7, is GAGVSQSPSNKVTEKGKDVELRCDPISGHTALYWYRQSLGQGLEFLIYFQGNSAPDKSGLPSDRFSAERTGGSVSTLTIQRTQQEDSAVYLCASSLASGGASYEQYFGPGTRLTVT.

V is TRBV6-5 and J is TRBJ1-2, with D perhaps TRBD1 (6 bases). This CDR3 comprises 15 residues. Trimming took off 7 bases at V and 2 bases at J, with 17 bases between the two ends. Germline V gene sequence: CDR1 MNHEY, CDR2 SVGAGI. CDR3 in amino acids: CASNSRGGSNYGYTF. Written as DNA, the CDR3 is TGTGCCAGCAACTCAAGGGGGGGTTCCAACTATGGCTACACCTTC.

The chain joins TRBV11-2 to TRBJ1-1, with TRBD1 identical over 8 bases. The CDR3 is made up of 13 amino acids. CDR1 and CDR2 (germline): SGHAT, FQNNGV. V shed 5 bases and J 5 bases; nucleotides not matched to a gene: 4. Written as DNA, the CDR3 is TGTGCCAGCAGCCGGACAGGGCAGACTGAAGCTTTCTTT. It encodes CASSRTGQTEAFF.

This chain links TRBV11-2 with TRBJ1-1; D is unresolved. The V end was cut by 1 base, the J end by 1 base, with 4 bases between. Per germline, CDR1 SGHAT and CDR2 FQNNGV. The CDR3 runs 13 residues. The CDR3 sequence: CASSLGTNTEAFF. The CDR3 DNA reads as TGTGCCAGCAGCTTAGGAACGAACACTGAAGCTTTCTTT. The variable domain in full, completed from reference TRBV11-2 and TRBJ1-1, reads EAGVAQSPRYKIIEKRQSVAFWCNPISGHATLYWYQQILGQGPKLLIQFQNNGVVDDSQLPKDRFSAERLKGVDSTLKIQPAKLEDSAVYLCASSLGTNTEAFFGQGTRLTVV.